Below are 17 T cell receptor beta chains sequenced from a single sample in a study of tumor-infiltrating lymphocytes in primary liver carcinoma (dated by TCRdb to between 2016 and 2019). Total RNA and DNA were co-extracted without cell sorting from around 20-30 mg of bulk tissue using the AllPrep DNA/RNA mini kit. The sample was run on an Illumina HiSeq 2500. A constant-region primer and ProtoScript II reverse transcriptase were used to reverse-transcribe TCRbeta-specific cDNA from approximately 450 ng total RNA. The TCRbeta libraries were prepared through three rounds of nested multiplex PCR following a slightly modified ARM-PCR procedure. Each of the first two PCR rounds ran for nine to ten cycles and used multiplex TRBV1-TRBV30 forward primers together with a Cbeta reverse primer. In-frame beta chains were kept once TCRdb had trimmed the public reads at Q25 with fastp and called clones with MiXCR. Every entry covers one CDR3 protein and lists the most common genes and DNA from its rows. This sample has roughly 25,000 distinct CDR3 sequences in its table, and about 73% of those were observed once. 45% to 50% of the sample is taken by the ten largest.

The specimen sequenced was liver tumor tissue from sampling region 3. Sample cell subset or site, as interpreted from the label and publication: tumor region T3, left-lateral pole. All receptors derive from a man aged 35 to 55 with primary liver carcinoma and hepatitis B virus infection.

For this clonotype: The junction departs from the called germline gene at one end, perhaps through a read error. V gene TRBV5-4 combines with J gene TRBJ2-2; possible D gene TRBD2, 6 bases. Germline-derived CDR1 and CDR2 are SGHNT and YYREEE (reference sequence). The CDR3 extends over 15 amino acids. The CDR3 spells CTSSSSRDLTGELFF. CDR3 bases: TGTACCAGCAGCTCGAGCCGGGACTTAACCGGGGAGCTGTTTTTT. Full variable domain (rest looked up from reference TRBV5-4 and TRBJ2-2): ETGVTQSPTHLIKTRGQQVTLRCSSQSGHNTVSWYQQALGQGPQFIFQYYREEENGRGNFPPRFSGLQFPNYSSELNVNALELDDSALYLCTSSSSRDLTGELFFGEGSRLTVL.

On this clonotype itself: The junction and the germline gene differ at one end; a read error may be behind it. The genes are TRBV11-2 and TRBJ2-5; 8 positions agree with TRBD2. This CDR3 contains 16 residues. Germline CDR1 and CDR2: SGHAT and FQNNGV. CDR3 nucleotides: TGTGGCAGCTGCCAAACTCCCGGCGGGGGGAAAGCGACCCAGTACTTC. Translation: CGSCQTPGGGKATQYF. Filled out from reference TRBV11-2 and TRBJ2-5, the complete variable domain reads EAGVAQSPRYKIIEKRQSVAFWCNPISGHATLYWYQQILGQGPKLLIQFQNNGVVDDSQLPKDRFSAERLKGVDSTLKIQPAKLEDSAVYLCGSCQTPGGGKATQYFGPGTRLLVL.

V gene TRBV4-2 combines with J gene TRBJ2-2; D gene uncertain. The germline V gene has CDR1 LGHNA and CDR2 YNFKEQ. This CDR3 contains 18 residues. Trimming stripped 3 bases from V and 2 bases from J, with 19 bases between. CDR3 loop: CASSQQQFSQVNTGELFF. The CDR3 DNA sequence: TGTGCCAGCAGCCAGCAGCAATTTAGTCAGGTAAACACCGGGGAGCTGTTTTTT.

This chain uses TRBV4-1 with TRBJ2-2; TRBD1 aligns across 11 bases. The junction had 13 bases not matched to a gene; V was cut back by 9 bases and J by 7 bases. Per germline, CDR1 MGHRA and CDR2 YSYEKL. This CDR3 contains 16 residues. CDR3 amino acids: CASNNLDRGLIGELFF. DNA of the CDR3: TGCGCCAGTAACAATCTGGACAGGGGGCTAATCGGGGAGCTGTTTTTT.

The genes are TRBV18 and TRBJ1-5; unclear D gene. Germline values: CDR1 KGHSH, CDR2 LQKENI. The CDR3 consists of 12 residues. V was cut by 4 bases and J by 6 bases, with 7 bases left in between. CDR3 sequence: CASSLGVQPQHF. CDR3 coding DNA: TGTGCCAGCTCACTCGGTGTTCAGCCCCAGCATTTT.

Concerning this clonotype itself: Germline and junction disagree at one end, which may indicate a read error. The rearrangement links TRBV6-5 to TRBJ2-7; perhaps TRBD2 as D (6 bases). The CDR3 loop spans 14 amino acids. Per the germline V gene, CDR1 is MNHEY and CDR2 is SVGAGI. In DNA, the CDR3 is TGTGCCAACAGTTTTACTGGGTCTAGCGACGAGCAGTACTTC. Its protein is CANSFTGSSDEQYF.

The chain has TRBV12-3 or TRBV12-4 and TRBJ2-7; TRBD1 matches 11 bases. Trimming took 7 bases from V and 4 from J; bases not matched to a gene: 9. The CDR3 length is 15 residues. The CDR3: CASTMGTGGSYEQYF. The CDR3 nucleotides are TGTGCCAGCACTATGGGGACAGGGGGATCATACGAGCAGTACTTC.

Note on this clonotype: A read error may account for a junction end that differs from germline. This chain joins TRBV4-1 and TRBJ2-1; D call uncertain. From germline, CDR1 is MGHRA and CDR2 YSYEKL. This CDR3 comprises 15 residues. CDR3 nucleotides: TGCGCCAGCAGCCCGCTCGGTAATAACAACAAAGAGCAGATATTC. The encoded protein is CASSPLGNNNKEQIF.

This clonotype was recorded only once. J is TRBJ2-2 and V is TRBV4-1, with no clear D. The CDR3 is made up of 13 amino acids. The ends were cut back, 7 bases at V and 6 bases at J, with 12 bases in the middle. Germline V gives CDR1 MGHRA, CDR2 YSYEKL. In DNA, the CDR3 is TGCGCCAGCATCCAGGTGGCCCCCGGGGAGCTGTTTTTT. The encoded protein is CASIQVAPGELFF.

The rearrangement joins TRBV29-1 to TRBJ2-7; 8 bases line up with TRBD1. CDR3 length: 13 amino acids. The germline gives CDR1 SQVTM, CDR2 ANQGSEA. J was trimmed by 0 bases and V by 7 bases; bases with no gene match: 5. CDR3 amino acids: CSAGQAVSYEQYF. The CDR3 DNA reads TGCAGCGCGGGACAGGCGGTCTCCTACGAGCAGTACTTC.

This clonotype was seen a handful of times. A read error may produce the germline difference seen at one junction end. This chain connects TRBV11-3 to TRBJ1-1; the match to TRBD1 covers 7 bases. Per the germline V gene, CDR1 is SGHNT and CDR2 is YENEEA. The CDR3 has 13 amino acids. The CDR3 spells CACSLAGGTEAFF. The CDR3 DNA is TGTGCCTGCAGCTTAGCAGGGGGGACTGAAGCTTTCTTT.

The rearrangement uses TRBV7-9 and TRBJ2-1, with a weak D call TRBD2 (5 bases). Trimming took off 3 bases at V and 6 bases at J, with 24 bases between the two ends. The CDR3 extends over 18 amino acids. Germline assignment: CDR1 SEHNR and CDR2 FQNEAQ (reference sequence). CDR3 loop: CASSLRLVGEVEGNEQFF. The CDR3 DNA sequence: TGTGCCAGCAGCTTGCGTCTAGTGGGAGAGGTAGAAGGCAATGAGCAGTTCTTC. Full variable domain (rest looked up from reference TRBV7-9 and TRBJ2-1): DTGVSQNPRHKITKRGQNVTFRCDPISEHNRLYWYRQTLGQGPEFLTYFQNEAQLEKSRLLSDRFSAERPKGSFSTLEIQRTEQGDSAMYLCASSLRLVGEVEGNEQFFGPGTRLTVL.

Only a few counts were recorded for this clonotype. The CDR3 ends on some other residue instead of the conserved phenylalanine or tryptophan, so this is likely a read error. This chain joins TRBV24-1 and TRBJ2-5, with 11 bases that match TRBD1. The germline gives CDR1 KGHDR, CDR2 SFDVKD. The CDR3 consists of 16 residues. V lost 3 bases to trimming and J lost 5 bases; unmatched junction nucleotides: 7. The chain's CDR3 is CATSDPGTGGEETQYL. In nucleotides, the CDR3 is TGTGCCACCAGTGATCCTGGGACAGGGGGTGAGGAGACCCAGTACTTA.

Comment on this clonotype: At one boundary the junction diverges from the germline segment, which might be a read error. This chain connects TRBV6-5 to TRBJ1-6; 9 bases agree with TRBD1. This CDR3 comprises 17 residues. CDR1 is MNHEY, CDR2 SVGAGI, per germline. This CDR3 reads CTSSHWGTGTVGSPLHF. The CDR3 bases are TGTACCAGCAGTCACTGGGGGACAGGGACAGTTGGCTCACCTCTCCACTTT.

Remarks on this clonotype: The conserved phenylalanine or tryptophan normally closing the CDR3 is absent here, so this likely arose from a read error. The DNA is omitted, as the CDR3 cannot be located on it reliably, and the CDR3 follows TCRdb's listing. This chain connects TRBV4-2 to TRBJ1-1; the DNA was not compared with TRBD1, the D call given in the table. Germline V gene data show CDR1 as LGHNA and CDR2 as YNFKEQ. The CDR3 is 17 residues long, counting both termini. CDR3 residues: CASSQEYGRGFWTEAFL.

In its sample, this clonotype ranks as medium-sized. This sequence joins TRBV10-3 and TRBJ1-1; D is unclear. Germline V lookup: CDR1 ENHRY, CDR2 SYGVKD. This CDR3 has 15 residues. V dropped 3 bases and J dropped 5 bases, with 16 bases sitting between them. The CDR3 DNA reads as TGTGCCATCAGTGAATCGGCGGGAGAAACGACTGAAGCTTTCTTT. This encodes CAISESAGETTEAFF.

Worth noting for this clonotype: Germline and junction disagree at one end, which may indicate a read error. The J gene is TRBJ2-2, the V gene TRBV5-4; the D call may be TRBD1 or TRBD2 (5 bases each). This CDR3 contains 13 residues. Germline CDR1 reads SGHNT; CDR2 reads YYREEE (reference sequence). The CDR3 nucleotides read TGTGCCAGCAGGGGAATGGGGACCGGGGACCTGTTTTTT. It codes for CASRGMGTGDLFF. The variable domain in full, with the rest retrieved from reference TRBV5-4 and TRBJ2-2, is ETGVTQSPTHLIKTRGQQVTLRCSSQSGHNTVSWYQQALGQGPQFIFQYYREEENGRGNFPPRFSGLQFPNYSSELNVNALELDDSALYLCASRGMGTGDLFFGEGSRLTVL.